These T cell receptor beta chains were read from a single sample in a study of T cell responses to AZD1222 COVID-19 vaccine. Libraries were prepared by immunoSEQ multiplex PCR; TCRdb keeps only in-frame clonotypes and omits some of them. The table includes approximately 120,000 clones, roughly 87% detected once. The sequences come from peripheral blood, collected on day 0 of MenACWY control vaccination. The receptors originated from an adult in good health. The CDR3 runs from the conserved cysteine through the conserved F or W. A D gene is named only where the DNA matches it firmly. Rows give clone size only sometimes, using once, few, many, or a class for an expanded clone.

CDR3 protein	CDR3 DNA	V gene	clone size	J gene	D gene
CASSHGTTGFLQPQHF	TGTGCCAGCAGCCACGGTACGACAGGGTTTTTGCAGCCCCAGCATTTT	TRBV7-9	few	TRBJ1-5	TRBD1
CASSFRPSGEQFF	TGTGCCAGCAGTTTTCGGCCAAGTGGTGAGCAGTTCTTC	TRBV27	.	TRBJ2-1	.
CASSFRGQSYGYTF	TGTGCCAGCAGTTTCCGCGGACAGAGCTATGGCTACACCTTC	TRBV27	.	TRBJ1-2	.
CASSVVGGNYGYTF	TGTGCCAGCAGCGTAGTGGGCGGTAACTATGGCTACACCTTC	TRBV9	.	TRBJ1-2	.
CASSLSLGLAYNSPLHF	TGTGCCAGCAGTTTATCGCTGGGTCTCGCCTATAATTCACCCCTCCACTTT	TRBV27	.	TRBJ1-6	.
CASSPGSRADTQYF	TGTGCCAGCAGTCCCGGAAGCCGCGCAGATACGCAGTATTTT	TRBV28	.	TRBJ2-3	.
CASSAPGQGSGNTIYF	TGTGCCAGCAGTGCCCCGGGACAGGGGTCTGGAAACACCATATATTTT	TRBV6-2/TRBV6-3	once	TRBJ1-3	TRBD1
CASSQGTGNTEAFF	TGTGCCAGCAGCCAAGGTACAGGGAACACTGAAGCTTTCTTT	TRBV14	.	TRBJ1-1	.
CASRDRGPSETQYF	TGTGCCAGCAGAGACAGGGGCCCCTCAGAGACCCAGTACTTC	TRBV2	.	TRBJ2-5	TRBD1
CASSPAAGGGGELFF	TGCGCCAGCAGCCCGGCGGCCGGGGGGGGCGGGGAGCTGTTTTTT	TRBV4-3	.	TRBJ2-2	TRBD2
CASSETGSLYGYTF	TGTGCCAGCAGTGAAACAGGAAGTCTATATGGCTACACCTTC	TRBV5-6	few	TRBJ1-2	.
CASSQEAGIGYEQYF	TGCGCCAGCAGCCAAGAGGCGGGGATAGGGTACGAGCAGTACTTC	TRBV4-1	once	TRBJ2-7	.
CAFRTNSYGYTF	TGTGCCTTCCGAACGAACTCCTATGGCTACACCTTC	TRBV30	.	TRBJ1-2	.